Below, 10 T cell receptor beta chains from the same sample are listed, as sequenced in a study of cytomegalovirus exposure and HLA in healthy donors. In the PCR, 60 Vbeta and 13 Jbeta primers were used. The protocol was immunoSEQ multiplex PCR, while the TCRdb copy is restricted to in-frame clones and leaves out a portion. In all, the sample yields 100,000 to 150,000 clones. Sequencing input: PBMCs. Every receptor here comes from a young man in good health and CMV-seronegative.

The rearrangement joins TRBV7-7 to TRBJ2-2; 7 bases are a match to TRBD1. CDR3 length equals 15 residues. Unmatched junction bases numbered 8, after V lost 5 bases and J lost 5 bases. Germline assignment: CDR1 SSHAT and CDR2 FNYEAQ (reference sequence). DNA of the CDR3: TGTGCCAGCAGCCAGGACAGGTTGGGGACCGGGGAGCTGTTTTTT. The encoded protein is CASSQDRLGTGELFF.

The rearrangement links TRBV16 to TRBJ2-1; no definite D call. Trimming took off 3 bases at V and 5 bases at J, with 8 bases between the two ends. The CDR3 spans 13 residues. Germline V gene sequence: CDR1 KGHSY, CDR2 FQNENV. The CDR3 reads CASSQVADNEQFF. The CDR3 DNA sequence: TGTGCCAGCAGCCAGGTGGCAGACAATGAGCAGTTCTTC.

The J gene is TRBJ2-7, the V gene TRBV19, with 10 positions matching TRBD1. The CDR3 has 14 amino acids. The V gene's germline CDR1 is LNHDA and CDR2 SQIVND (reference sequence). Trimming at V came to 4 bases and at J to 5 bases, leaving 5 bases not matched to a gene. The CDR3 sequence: CASSRGQGMHEQYF. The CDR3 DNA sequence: TGTGCCAGTAGTAGGGGACAGGGGATGCACGAGCAGTACTTC.

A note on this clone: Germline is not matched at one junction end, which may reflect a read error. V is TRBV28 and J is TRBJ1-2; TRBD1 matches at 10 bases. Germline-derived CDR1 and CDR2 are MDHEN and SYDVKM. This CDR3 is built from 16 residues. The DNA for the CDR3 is TGTGCCAGCAGTTTTAGGGGGACAGGGGTCAACTATGGCTACGCCTTC. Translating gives CASSFRGTGVNYGYAF.

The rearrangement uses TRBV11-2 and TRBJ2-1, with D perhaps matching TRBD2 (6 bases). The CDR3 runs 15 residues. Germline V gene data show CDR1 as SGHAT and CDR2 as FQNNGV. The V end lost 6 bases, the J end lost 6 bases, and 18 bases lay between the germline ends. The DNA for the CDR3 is TGTGCCAGCAGTACGACTAGAACTCAGTTCAATGAGCAGTTCTTC. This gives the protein CASSTTRTQFNEQFF. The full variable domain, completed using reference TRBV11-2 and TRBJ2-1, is EAGVAQSPRYKIIEKRQSVAFWCNPISGHATLYWYQQILGQGPKLLIQFQNNGVVDDSQLPKDRFSAERLKGVDSTLKIQPAKLEDSAVYLCASSTTRTQFNEQFFGPGTRLTVL.

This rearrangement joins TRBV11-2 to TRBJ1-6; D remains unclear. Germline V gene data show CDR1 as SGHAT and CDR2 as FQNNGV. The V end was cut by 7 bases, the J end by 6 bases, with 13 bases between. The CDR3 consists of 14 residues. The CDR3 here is CASTPGSVNSPLHF. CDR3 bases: TGTGCCAGCACTCCCGGGTCAGTTAATTCACCCCTCCACTTT.

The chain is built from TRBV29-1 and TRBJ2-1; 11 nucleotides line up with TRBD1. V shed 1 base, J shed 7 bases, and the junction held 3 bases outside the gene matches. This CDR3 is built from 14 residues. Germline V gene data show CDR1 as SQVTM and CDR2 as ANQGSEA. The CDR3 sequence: CSVEGGQGANEQFF. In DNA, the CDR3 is TGCAGCGTTGAAGGCGGACAGGGGGCGAATGAGCAGTTCTTC.

The chain's CDR3 is CASSSIQNTEAFF. The CDR3 region has the DNA TGTGCCAGCAGCTCAATACAGAACACTGAAGCTTTCTTT. The rearrangement links TRBV7-6 to TRBJ1-1; unclear D gene. V shed 4 bases and J shed 1 base, with 7 bases lying between them. The CDR3 length is 13 residues. CDR1 and CDR2 from the germline V gene are SGHVS and FNYEAQ.

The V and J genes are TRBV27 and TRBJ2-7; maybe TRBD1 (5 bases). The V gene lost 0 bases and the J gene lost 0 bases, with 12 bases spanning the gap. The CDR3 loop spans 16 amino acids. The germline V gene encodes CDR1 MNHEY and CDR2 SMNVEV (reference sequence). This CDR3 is CASSLSLPDSSYEQYF. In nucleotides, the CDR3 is TGTGCCAGCAGTTTATCGCTCCCCGACAGCTCCTACGAGCAGTACTTC.

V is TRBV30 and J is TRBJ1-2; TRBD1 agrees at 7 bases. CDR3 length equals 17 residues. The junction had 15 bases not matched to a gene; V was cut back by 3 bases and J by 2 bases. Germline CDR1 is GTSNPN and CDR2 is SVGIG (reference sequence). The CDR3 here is CAWRHPYRDRRNYGYTF. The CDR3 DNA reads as TGTGCCTGGAGGCACCCTTACCGGGACAGAAGAAACTATGGCTACACCTTC.